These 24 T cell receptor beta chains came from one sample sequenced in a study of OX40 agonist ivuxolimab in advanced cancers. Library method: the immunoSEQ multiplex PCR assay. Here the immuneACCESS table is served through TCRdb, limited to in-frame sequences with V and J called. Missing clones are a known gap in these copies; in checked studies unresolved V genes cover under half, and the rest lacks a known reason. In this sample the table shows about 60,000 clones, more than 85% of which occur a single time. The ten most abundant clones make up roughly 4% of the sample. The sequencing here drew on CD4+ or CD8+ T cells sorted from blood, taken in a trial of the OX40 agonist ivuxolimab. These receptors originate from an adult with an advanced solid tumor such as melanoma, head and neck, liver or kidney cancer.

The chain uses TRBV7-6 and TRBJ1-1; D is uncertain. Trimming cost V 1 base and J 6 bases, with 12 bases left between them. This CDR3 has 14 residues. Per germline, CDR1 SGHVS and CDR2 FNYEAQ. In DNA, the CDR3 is TGTGCCAGCAGCTTAGGAGGGAAGAGGGCTGAAGCTTTCTTT. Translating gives CASSLGGKRAEAFF.

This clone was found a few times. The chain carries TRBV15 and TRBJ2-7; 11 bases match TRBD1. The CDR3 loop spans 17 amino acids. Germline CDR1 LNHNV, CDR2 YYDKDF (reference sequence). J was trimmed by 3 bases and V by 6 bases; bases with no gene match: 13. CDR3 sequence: CATRGRDGTGGNYEQYF. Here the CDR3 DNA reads TGTGCCACCAGGGGAAGAGATGGGACAGGGGGAAACTACGAGCAGTACTTC.

The CDR3 loop reads CASTGLMNTEAFF. CDR3 bases: TGTGCCAGCACTGGACTGATGAACACTGAAGCTTTCTTT. The chain links TRBV6-1 to TRBJ1-1; unclear D gene. Germline lookup yields CDR1 MNHNS and CDR2 SASEGT. V lost 7 bases and J 0 bases, leaving 9 bases between the germline ends. The CDR3 runs 13 residues.

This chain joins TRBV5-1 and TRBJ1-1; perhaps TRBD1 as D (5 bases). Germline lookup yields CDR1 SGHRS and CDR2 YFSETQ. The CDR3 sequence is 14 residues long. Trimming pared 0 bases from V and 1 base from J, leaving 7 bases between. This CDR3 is CASSLEGQNTEAFF. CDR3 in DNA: TGCGCCAGCAGCTTGGAGGGGCAGAACACTGAAGCTTTCTTT. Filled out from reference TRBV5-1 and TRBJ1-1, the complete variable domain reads KAGVTQTPRYLIKTRGQQVTLSCSPISGHRSVSWYQQTPGQGLQFLFEYFSETQRNKGNFPGRFSGRQFSNSRSEMNVSTLELGDSALYLCASSLEGQNTEAFFGQGTRLTVV.

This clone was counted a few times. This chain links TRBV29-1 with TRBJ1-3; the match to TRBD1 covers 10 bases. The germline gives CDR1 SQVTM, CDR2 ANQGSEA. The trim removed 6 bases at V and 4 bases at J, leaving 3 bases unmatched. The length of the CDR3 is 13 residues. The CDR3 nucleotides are TGCAGCGTCGGGACAGGGGAGGGAAACACCATATATTTT. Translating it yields CSVGTGEGNTIYF.

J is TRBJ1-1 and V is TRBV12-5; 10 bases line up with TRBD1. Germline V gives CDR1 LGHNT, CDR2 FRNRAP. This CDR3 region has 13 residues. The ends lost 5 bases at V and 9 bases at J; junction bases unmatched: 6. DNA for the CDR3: TGTGCTAGTGGTCCGCGGACAGGGGGAAAAGCTTTCTTT. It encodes CASGPRTGGKAFF. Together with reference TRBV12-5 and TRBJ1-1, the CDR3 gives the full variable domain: DARVTQTPRHKVTEMGQEVTMRCQPILGHNTVFWYRQTMMQGLELLAYFRNRAPLDDSGMPKDRFSAEMPDATLATLKIQPSEPRDSAVYFCASGPRTGGKAFFGQGTRLTVV.

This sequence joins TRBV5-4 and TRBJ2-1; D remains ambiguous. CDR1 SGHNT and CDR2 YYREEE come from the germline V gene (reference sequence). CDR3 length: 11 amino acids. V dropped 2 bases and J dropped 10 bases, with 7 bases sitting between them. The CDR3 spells CASSLAREQFF. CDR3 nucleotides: TGTGCCAGCAGCTTAGCGAGGGAGCAGTTCTTC.

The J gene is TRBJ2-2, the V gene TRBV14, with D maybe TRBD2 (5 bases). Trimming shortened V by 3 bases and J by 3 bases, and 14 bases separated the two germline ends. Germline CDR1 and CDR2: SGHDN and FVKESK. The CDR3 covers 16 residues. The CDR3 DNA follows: TGTGCCAGCAGCCAGTGGACCCTCGGGGACACCGGGGAGCTGTTTTTT. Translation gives CASSQWTLGDTGELFF.

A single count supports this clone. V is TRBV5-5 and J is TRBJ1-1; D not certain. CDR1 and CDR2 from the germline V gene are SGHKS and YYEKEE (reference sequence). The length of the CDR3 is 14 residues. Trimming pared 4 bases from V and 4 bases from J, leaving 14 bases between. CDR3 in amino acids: CASSPLPGGTEAFF. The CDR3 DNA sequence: TGTGCCAGCAGCCCGCTGCCAGGAGGCACTGAAGCTTTCTTT.

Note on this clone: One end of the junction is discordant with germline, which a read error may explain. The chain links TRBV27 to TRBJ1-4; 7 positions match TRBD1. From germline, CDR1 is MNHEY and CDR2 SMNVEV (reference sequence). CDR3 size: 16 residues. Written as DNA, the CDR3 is TGTGCCAGCCGTTTCGACAGGGACGCAACTAATGAAAAACTGTTTTTT. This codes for CASRFDRDATNEKLFF.

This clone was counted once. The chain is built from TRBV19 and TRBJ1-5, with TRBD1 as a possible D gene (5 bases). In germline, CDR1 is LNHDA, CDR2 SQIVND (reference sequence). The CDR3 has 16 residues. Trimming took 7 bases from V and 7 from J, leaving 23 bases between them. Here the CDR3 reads CASTSQGLGTKQPQHF. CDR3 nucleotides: TGTGCCAGTACCTCCCAGGGACTAGGGACGAAGCAGCCCCAGCATTTT.

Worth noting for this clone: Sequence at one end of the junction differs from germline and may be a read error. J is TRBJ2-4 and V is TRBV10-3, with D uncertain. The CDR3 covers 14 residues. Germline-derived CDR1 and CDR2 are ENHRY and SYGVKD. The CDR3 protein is CAISESAAQNIQYF. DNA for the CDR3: TGTGCCATCAGTGAGTCGGCAGCCCAAAACATTCAGTACTTC.

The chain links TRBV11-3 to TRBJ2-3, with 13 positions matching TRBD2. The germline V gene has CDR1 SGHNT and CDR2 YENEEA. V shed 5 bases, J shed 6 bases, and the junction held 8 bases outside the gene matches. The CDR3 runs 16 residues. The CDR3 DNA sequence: TGTGCCAGCAGCCCGGGGACTAGCGGGGCGTTCGATACGCAGTATTTT. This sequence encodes CASSPGTSGAFDTQYF.

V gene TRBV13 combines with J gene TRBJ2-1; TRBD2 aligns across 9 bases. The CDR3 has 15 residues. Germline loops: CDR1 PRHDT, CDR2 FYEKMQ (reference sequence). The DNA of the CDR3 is TGTGCGAGCCCCCATTTGGGCGGGGGGGCCGATGAGCAGTTCTTC. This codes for CASPHLGGGADEQFF.

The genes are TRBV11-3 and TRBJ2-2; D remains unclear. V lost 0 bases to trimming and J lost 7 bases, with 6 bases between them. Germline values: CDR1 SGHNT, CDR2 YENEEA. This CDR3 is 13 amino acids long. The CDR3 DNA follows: TGTGCCAGCAGCTTAGAGGGTGGCGGGGAGCTGTTTTTT. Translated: CASSLEGGGELFF.

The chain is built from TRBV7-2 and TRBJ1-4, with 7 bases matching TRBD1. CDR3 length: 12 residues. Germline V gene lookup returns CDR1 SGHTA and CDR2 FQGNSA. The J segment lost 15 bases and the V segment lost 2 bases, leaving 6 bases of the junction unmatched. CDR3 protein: CASSLPEDRLFF. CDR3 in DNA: TGTGCCAGCAGCTTACCAGAGGACAGGTTGTTTTTT.

CDR3 coding DNA: TGTGCCAGCTCACCACTGGGTTCAGGGGGCACCTACGAGCAGTACTTC. Its protein product is CASSPLGSGGTYEQYF. This chain uses TRBV18 with TRBJ2-7; 8 nucleotides line up with TRBD1. Germline V gene lookup returns CDR1 KGHSH and CDR2 LQKENI. The CDR3 has 16 residues. The ends lost 1 base at V and 2 bases at J; junction bases unmatched: 7.

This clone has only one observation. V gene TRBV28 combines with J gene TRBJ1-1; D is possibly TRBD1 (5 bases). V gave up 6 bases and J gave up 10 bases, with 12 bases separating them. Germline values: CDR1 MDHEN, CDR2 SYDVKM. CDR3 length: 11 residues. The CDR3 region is CASRHDRRAFF. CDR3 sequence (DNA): TGTGCCAGCAGACACGACAGAAGAGCTTTCTTT.

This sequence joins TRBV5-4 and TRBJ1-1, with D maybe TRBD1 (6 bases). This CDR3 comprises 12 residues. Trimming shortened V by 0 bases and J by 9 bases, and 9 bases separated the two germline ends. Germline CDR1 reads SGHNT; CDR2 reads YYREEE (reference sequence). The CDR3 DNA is TGTGCCAGCAGCTTGGCCGGACAGCAAGCTTTCTTT. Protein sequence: CASSLAGQQAFF.

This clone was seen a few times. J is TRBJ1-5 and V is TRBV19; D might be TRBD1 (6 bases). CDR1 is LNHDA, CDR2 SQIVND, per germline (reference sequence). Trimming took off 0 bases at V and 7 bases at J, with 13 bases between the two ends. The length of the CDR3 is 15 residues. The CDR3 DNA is TGTGCCAGTAGTATAGATGGGGGGGCGGAGCAGCCCCAGCATTTT. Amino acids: CASSIDGGAEQPQHF.

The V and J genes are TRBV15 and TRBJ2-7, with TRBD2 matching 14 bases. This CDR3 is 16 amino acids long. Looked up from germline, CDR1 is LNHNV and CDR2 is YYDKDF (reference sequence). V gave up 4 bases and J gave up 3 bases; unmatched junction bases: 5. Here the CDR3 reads CATSIPGLAGGYEQYF. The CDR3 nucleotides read TGTGCCACCAGCATACCCGGACTAGCGGGGGGCTACGAGCAGTACTTC. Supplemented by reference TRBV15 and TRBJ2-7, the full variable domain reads DAMVIQNPRYQVTQFGKPVTLSCSQTLNHNVMYWYQQKSSQAPKLLFHYYDKDFNNEADTPDNFQSRRPNTSFCFLDIRSPGLGDTAMYLCATSIPGLAGGYEQYFGPGTRLTVT.

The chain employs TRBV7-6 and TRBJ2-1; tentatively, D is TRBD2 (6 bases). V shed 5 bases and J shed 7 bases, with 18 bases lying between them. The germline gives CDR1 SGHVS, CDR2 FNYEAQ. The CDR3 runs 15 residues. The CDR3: CASSREFIGTNEQFF. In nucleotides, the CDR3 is TGTGCCAGCAGCCGGGAGTTTATCGGTACAAATGAGCAGTTCTTC.

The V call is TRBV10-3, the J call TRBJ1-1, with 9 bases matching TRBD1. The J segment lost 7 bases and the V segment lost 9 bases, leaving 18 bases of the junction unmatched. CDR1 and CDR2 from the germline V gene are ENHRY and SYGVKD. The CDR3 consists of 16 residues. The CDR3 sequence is CAIRTGTGLSDREAFF. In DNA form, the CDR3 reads TGTGCCATAAGGACCGGGACAGGGCTTTCCGACCGTGAAGCTTTCTTT.

CDR3 sequence: CASGTGTENSPLHF. DNA for the CDR3: TGTGCTAGTGGTACCGGGACTGAAAATTCACCCCTCCACTTT. The J gene is TRBJ1-6, the V gene TRBV12-5, with D perhaps matching TRBD1 (5 bases). The CDR3 consists of 14 residues. V dropped 5 bases and J dropped 7 bases, with 12 bases sitting between them. Germline CDR1 is LGHNT and CDR2 is FRNRAP.